This entry describes one TCR beta chain. Its antigen is as yet unknown. These data originate in a study of blood T cells in healthy people across ages. Whole-study results and caveats: Roughly linear declines in TCR beta diversity per million T cells occurred with age. It was the long-lived donors that had more naive CD4+ cells and higher diversity than aged donors.

Germline CDR1 and CDR2: DFQATT and SNEGSKA (reference sequence). The V and J ends lost 3 bases and 7 bases, in that order; junction bases with no gene match: 4. There are 13 residues in the CDR3. The donors, aged roughly 6 to 90, were healthy Caucasians from Russia. For the second PCR, which ran for about 6 to 11 cycles, a sample-barcoded 5' primer and a J-beta primer mix were used. Each cDNA molecule was tagged by a template-switch adaptor with 12 random nucleotides. TCRdb re-called the 5' RACE reads through MiXCR, storing one row per CDR3 protein. Here the sample spans approximately 800,000 distinct CDR3 sequences, 60% to 80% being singletons.

Sequenced sample: blood. This receptor was taken from a young man in good health. The gene calls are TRBV20-1 and TRBJ2-4; 9 bases align to TRBD2. CDR3 nucleotides: TGCAGTGCTAGCGGCGGGGGGGCCAACATTCAGTACTTC. This encodes CSASGGGANIQYF.